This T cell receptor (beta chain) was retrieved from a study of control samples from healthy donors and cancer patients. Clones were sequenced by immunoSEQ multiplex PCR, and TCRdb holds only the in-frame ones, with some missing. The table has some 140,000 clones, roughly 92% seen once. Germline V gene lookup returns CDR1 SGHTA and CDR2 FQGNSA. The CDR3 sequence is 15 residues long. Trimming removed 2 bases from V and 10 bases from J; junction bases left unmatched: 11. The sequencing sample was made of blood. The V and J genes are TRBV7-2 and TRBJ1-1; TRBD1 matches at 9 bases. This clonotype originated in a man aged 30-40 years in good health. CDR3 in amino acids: CASSLQPGQGKGAFF. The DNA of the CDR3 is TGTGCCAGCAGCTTACAACCGGGACAGGGTAAGGGAGCTTTCTTT.